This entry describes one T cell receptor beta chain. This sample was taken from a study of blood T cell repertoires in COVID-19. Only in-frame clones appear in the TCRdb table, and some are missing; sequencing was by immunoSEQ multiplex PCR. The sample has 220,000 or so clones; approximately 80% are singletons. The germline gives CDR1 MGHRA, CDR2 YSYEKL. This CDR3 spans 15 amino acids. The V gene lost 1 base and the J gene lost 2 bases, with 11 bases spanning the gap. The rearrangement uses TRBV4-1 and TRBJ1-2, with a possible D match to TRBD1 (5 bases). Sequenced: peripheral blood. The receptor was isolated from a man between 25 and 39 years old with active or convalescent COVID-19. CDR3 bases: TGCGCCAGCAGCCAAGTGGGGACTGCCAACTATGGCTACACCTTC. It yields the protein CASSQVGTANYGYTF.